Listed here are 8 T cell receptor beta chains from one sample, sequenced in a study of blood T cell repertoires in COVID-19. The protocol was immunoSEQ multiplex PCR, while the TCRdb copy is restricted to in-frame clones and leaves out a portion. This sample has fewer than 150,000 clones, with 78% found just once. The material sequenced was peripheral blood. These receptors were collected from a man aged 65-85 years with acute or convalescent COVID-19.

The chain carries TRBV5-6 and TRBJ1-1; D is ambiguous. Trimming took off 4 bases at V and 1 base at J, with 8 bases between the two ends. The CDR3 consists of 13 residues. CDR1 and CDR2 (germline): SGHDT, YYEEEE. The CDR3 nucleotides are TGTGCCAGCAGCCGCGGGTGGAACACTGAAGCTTTCTTT. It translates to CASSRGWNTEAFF.

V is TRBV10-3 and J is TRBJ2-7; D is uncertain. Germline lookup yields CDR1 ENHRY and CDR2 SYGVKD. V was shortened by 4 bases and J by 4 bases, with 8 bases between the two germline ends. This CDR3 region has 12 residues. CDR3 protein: CAISVGSYEQYF. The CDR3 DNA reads TGTGCCATCAGTGTTGGCAGTTACGAGCAGTACTTC.

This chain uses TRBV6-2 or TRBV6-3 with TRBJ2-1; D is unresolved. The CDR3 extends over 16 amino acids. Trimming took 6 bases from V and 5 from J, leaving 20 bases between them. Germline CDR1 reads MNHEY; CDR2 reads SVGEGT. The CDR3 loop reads CASSPSMLWADNEQFF. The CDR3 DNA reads TGTGCCAGCAGCCCTTCGATGCTTTGGGCCGACAATGAGCAGTTCTTC.

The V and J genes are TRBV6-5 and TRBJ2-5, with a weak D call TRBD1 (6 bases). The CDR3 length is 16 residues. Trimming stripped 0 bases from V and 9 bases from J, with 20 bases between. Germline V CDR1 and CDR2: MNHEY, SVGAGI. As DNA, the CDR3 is TGTGCCAGCAGTTACTCGAGACAGGCCCCGGGTAGGGCCCAGTACTTC. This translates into CASSYSRQAPGRAQYF.

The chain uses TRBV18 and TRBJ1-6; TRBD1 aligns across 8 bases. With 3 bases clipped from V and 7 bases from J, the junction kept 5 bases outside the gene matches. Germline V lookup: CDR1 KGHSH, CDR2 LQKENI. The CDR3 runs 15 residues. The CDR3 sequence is CASSPTTGGNSPLHF. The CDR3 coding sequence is TGTGCCAGCTCACCTACAACAGGGGGGAATTCACCCCTCCACTTT.

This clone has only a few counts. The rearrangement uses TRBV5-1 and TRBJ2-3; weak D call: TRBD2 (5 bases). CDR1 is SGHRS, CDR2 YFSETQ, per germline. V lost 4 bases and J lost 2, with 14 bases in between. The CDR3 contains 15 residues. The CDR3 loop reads CASSPIQADTDTQYF. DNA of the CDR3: TGCGCCAGCAGCCCGATCCAAGCGGACACAGATACGCAGTATTTT.

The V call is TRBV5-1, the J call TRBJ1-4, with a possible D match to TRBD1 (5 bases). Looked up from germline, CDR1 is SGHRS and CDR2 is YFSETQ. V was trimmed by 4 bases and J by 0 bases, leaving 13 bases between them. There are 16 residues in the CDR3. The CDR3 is CASSLQGGATNEKLFF. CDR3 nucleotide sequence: TGCGCCAGCAGCCTTCAGGGCGGGGCAACTAATGAAAAACTGTTTTTT.

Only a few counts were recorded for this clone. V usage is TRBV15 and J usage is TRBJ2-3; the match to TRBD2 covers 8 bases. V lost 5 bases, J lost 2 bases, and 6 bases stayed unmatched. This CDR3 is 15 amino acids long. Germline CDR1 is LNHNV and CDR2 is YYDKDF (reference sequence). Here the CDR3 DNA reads TGTGCCACCAGCGTTGGACTAGCCAACACAGATACGCAGTATTTT. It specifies CATSVGLANTDTQYF.